The text below deals with one TCR beta chain. Its antigen is as yet unknown. The record originates from a study of human CD8 memory T cell subsets. Study-level findings and limits: Stem-like memory and precursor exhausted T cells, unlike effector memory cells, were similarly highly diverse.

Scientists made TCR beta libraries using UMI-labeled 5' RACE. With the 5' RACE reads reprocessed, TCRdb shows one record per CDR3 protein and no DNA. The clone table shows about 6,500 distinct CDR3 sequences, with the ten largest holding about a fifth. TPEX cells were exhausted-like CCR7+ PD-1+ TIGIT+ early memory CD8+ T cells. Germline lookup yields CDR1 SGHVS and CDR2 FNYEAQ. This CDR3 is 16 amino acids long. The TCR comes from a human donor in good health. This chain links TRBV7-6 with TRBJ2-2; lacking DNA, the TRBD2 call made by TCRdb goes unchecked. The sample consisted of CD8+ T cells from PBMCs. The CDR3 reads CASSSGLAGGYGELFF.